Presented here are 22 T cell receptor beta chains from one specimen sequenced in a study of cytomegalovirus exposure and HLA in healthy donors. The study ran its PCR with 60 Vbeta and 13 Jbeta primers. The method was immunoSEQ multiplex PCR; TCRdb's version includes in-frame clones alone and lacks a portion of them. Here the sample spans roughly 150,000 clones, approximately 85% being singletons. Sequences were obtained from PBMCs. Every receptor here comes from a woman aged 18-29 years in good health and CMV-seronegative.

The CDR3 is CASSRTGDGYTF. The CDR3 coding sequence is TGTGCCAGCAGCAGGACAGGGGATGGCTACACCTTC. The chain recombines TRBV6-6 with TRBJ1-2; 9 nucleotides agree with TRBD1. V trimming: 6 bases; J trimming: 6 bases; junction bases outside the gene matches: 2. The germline gives CDR1 MNHNY, CDR2 SVGAGI (reference sequence). The CDR3 length is 12 residues.

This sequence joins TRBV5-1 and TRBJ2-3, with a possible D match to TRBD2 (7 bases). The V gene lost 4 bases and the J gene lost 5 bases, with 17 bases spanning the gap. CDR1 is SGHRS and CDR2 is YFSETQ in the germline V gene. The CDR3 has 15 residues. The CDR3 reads CASSLEGGDLDTQYF. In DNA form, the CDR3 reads TGCGCCAGCAGCCTCGAGGGGGGGGACCTAGATACGCAGTATTTT.

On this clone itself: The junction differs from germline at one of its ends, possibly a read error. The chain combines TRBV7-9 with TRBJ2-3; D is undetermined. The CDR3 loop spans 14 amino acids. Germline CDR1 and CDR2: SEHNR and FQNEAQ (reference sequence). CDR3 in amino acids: CSSSRSVSTDTQYF. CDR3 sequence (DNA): TGTTCCAGCAGCCGCTCGGTTAGCACAGATACGCAGTATTTT.

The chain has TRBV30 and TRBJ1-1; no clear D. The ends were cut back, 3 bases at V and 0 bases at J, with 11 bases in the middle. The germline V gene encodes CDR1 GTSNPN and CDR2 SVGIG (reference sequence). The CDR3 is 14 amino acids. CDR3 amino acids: CAWRKLGLNTEAFF. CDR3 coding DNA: TGTGCCTGGAGGAAGCTCGGGTTGAACACTGAAGCTTTCTTT.

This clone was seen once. In DNA form, the CDR3 reads TGTGCCAGCACCAAGGACAGGGGGCACAATGAGCAGTTCTTC. Translating it yields CASTKDRGHNEQFF. The J gene is TRBJ2-1, the V gene TRBV6-1; 11 bases are a match to TRBD1. J gave up 5 bases and V 7 bases, and 4 bases lay outside the gene matches. The germline gives CDR1 MNHNS, CDR2 SASEGT. This CDR3 is built from 14 residues.

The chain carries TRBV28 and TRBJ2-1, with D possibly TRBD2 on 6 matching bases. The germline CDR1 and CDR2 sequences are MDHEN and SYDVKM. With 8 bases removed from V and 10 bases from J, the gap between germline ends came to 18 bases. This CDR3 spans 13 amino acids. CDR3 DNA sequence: TGTGCCAGCTGGGGGGTCTCCCGAGGGGAGCAGTTCTTC. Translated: CASWGVSRGEQFF.

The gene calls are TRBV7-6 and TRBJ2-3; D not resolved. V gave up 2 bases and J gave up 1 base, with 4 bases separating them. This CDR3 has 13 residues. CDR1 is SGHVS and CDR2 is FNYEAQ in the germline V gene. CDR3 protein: CASSLLGTDTQYF. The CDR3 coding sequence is TGTGCCAGCAGCTTACTAGGCACAGATACGCAGTATTTT. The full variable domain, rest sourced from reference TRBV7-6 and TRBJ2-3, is GAGVSQSPRYKVTKRGQDVALRCDPISGHVSLYWYRQALGQGPEFLTYFNYEAQQDKSGLPNDRFSAERPEGSISTLTIQRTEQRDSAMYRCASSLLGTDTQYFGPGTRLTVL.

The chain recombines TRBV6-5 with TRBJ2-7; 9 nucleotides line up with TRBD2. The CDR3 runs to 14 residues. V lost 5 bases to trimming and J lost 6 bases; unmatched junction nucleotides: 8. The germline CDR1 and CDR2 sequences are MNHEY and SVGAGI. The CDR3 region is CASSPEALAGEQYF. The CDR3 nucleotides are TGTGCCAGCAGTCCCGAAGCACTAGCGGGCGAGCAGTACTTC.

The CDR3 here is CASSLEAIGWGRAEETQYF. In nucleotides, the CDR3 is TGTGCCAGCAGCTTAGAGGCTATTGGGTGGGGCAGGGCAGAAGAGACCCAGTACTTC. The chain joins TRBV7-2 to TRBJ2-5; D is perhaps TRBD1 (5 bases). This CDR3 is built from 19 residues. With 1 base removed from V and 3 bases from J, the gap between germline ends came to 24 bases. Germline CDR1 SGHTA, CDR2 FQGNSA.

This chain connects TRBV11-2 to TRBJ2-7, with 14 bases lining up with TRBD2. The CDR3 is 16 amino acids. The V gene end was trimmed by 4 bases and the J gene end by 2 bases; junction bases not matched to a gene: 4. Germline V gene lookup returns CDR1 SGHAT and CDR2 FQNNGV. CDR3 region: CASSWVTSGRAYEQYF. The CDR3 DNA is TGTGCCAGCAGCTGGGTGACTAGCGGGAGGGCCTACGAGCAGTACTTC.

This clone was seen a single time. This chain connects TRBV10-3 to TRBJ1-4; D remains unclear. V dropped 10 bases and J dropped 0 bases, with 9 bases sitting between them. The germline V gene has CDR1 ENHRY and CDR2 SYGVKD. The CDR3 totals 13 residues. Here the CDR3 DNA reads TGTGCCACCTCCCTCTCAACTAATGAAAAACTGTTTTTT. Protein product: CATSLSTNEKLFF.

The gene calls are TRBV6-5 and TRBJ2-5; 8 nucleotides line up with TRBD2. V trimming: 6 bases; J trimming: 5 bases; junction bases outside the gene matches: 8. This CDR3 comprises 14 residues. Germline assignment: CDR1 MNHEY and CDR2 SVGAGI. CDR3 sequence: CASRPQLAAETQYF. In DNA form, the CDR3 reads TGTGCCAGCAGGCCCCAACTAGCGGCTGAGACCCAGTACTTC.

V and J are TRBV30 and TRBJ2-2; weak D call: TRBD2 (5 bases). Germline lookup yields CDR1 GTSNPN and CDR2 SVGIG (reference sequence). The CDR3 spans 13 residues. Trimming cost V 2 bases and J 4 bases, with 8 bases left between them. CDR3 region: CAWSRGSTGELFF. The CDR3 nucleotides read TGTGCCTGGAGTAGAGGGTCCACCGGGGAGCTGTTTTTT.

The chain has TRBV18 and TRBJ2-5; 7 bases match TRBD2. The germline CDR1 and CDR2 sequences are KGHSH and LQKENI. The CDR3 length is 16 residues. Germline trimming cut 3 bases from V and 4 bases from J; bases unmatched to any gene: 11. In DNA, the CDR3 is TGTGCCAGCTCACCCGGAGCGGGAAGGGTCGGAGAGACCCAGTACTTC. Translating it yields CASSPGAGRVGETQYF.

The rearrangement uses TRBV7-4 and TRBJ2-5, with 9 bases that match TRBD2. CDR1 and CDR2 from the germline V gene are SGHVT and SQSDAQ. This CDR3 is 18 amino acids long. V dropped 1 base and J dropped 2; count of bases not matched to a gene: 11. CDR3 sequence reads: CASSLEKEAGGRQETQYF. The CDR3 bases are TGTGCCAGCAGCTTAGAGAAGGAAGCGGGGGGCCGACAAGAGACCCAGTACTTC.

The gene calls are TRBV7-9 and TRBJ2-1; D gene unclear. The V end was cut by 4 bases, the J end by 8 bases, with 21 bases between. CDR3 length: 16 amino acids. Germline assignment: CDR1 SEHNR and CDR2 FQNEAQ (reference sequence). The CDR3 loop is CASSSALAFFSDEQFF. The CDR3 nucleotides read TGTGCCAGCAGCTCTGCCCTCGCTTTTTTTTCAGATGAGCAGTTCTTC.

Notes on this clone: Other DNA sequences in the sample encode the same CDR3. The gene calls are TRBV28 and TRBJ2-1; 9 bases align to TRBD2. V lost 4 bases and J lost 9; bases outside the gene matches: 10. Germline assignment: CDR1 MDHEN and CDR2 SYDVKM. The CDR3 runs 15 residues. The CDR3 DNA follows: TGTGCCAGCAGTTGGGGACTAGCCAGAGGAAGTGAGCAGTTCTTC. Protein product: CASSWGLARGSEQFF. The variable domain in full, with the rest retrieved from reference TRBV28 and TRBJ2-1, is DVKVTQSSRYLVKRTGEKVFLECVQDMDHENMFWYRQDPGLGLRLIYFSYDVKMKEKGDIPEGYSVSREKKERFSLILESASTNQTSMYLCASSWGLARGSEQFFGPGTRLTVL.

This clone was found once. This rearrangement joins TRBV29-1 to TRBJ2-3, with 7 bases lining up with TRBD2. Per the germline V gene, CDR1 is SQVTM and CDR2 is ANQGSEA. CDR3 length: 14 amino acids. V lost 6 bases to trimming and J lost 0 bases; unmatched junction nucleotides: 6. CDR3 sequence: CSVASGTSTDTQYF. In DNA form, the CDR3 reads TGCAGCGTGGCTAGCGGAACCAGCACAGATACGCAGTATTTT.

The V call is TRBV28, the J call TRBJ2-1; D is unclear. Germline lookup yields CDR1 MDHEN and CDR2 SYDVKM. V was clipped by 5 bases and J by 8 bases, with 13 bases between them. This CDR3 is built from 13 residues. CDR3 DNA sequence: TGTGCCAGCAGTAAGCCTTTTCTTCATGAGCAGTTCTTC. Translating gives CASSKPFLHEQFF.

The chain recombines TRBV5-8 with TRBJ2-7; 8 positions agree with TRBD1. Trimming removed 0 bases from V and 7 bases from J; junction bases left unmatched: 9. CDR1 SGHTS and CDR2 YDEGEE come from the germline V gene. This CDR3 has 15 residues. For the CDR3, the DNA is TGTGCCAGCAGCTTGGCCACAGGGGGTCCCTTTGAGCAGTACTTC. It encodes CASSLATGGPFEQYF.

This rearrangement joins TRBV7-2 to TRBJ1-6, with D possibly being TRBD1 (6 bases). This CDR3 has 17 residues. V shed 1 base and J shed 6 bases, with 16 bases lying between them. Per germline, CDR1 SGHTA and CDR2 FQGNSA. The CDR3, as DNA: TGTGCCAGCAGCTTAGGCCCTTCCAGGGGATTTAATTCACCCCTCCACTTT. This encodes CASSLGPSRGFNSPLHF.

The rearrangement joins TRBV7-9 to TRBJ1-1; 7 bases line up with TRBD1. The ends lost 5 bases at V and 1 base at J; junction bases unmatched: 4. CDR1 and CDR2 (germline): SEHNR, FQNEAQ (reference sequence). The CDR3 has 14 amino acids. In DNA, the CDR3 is TGTGCCAGCAGCAAGGGACAGACGAACACTGAAGCTTTCTTT. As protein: CASSKGQTNTEAFF.